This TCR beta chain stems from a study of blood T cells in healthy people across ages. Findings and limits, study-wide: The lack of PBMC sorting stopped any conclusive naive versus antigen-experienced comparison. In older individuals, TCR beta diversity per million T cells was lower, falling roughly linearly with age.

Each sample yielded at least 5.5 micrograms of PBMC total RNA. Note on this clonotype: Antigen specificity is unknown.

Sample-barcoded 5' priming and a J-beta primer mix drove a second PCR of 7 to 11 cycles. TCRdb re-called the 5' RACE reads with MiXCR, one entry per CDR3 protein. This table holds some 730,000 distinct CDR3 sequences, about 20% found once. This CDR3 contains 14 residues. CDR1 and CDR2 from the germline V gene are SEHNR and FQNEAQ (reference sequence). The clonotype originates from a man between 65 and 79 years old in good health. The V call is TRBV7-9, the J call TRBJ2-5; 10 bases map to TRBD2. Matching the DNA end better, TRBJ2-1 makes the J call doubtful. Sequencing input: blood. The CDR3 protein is CAIPLAGIYNEQFF. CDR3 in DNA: TGTGCCATCCCACTAGCGGGGATTTACAATGAGCAGTTCTTC.